This T cell receptor beta chain derives from a study of Ad26.COV2.S vaccination and SARS-CoV-2 variants listed by TCRdb under 2021. About the full investigation: Vaccine-arm donors were drawn from COV1001, a multicentre, randomized, double-blind, placebo-controlled phase I-IIa trial of Ad26.COV2.S in healthy adults. A total of some 30 samples were included in the TCR-sequenced set, comprising about 20 Ad26.COV2.S vaccine recipients, 5 placebo recipients and 8 SARS-CoV-2 convalescent individuals. Sequencing of the TCRbeta repertoire served to evaluate the specificity and breadth of SARS-CoV-2-reactive T cell receptors following Ad26.COV2.S vaccination. Throughout the experiments and outcome assessment, investigators stayed blinded to trial group allocation. Participants in the trial were split at random into five groups of five each, receiving low-dose or high-dose Ad26.COV2.S once or twice, or else placebo on both occasions. Ad26.COV2.S was administered intramuscularly at a dose of 5x10^10 or 1x10^11 viral particles, either as one shot or as two shots given 56 days apart. The study at large found these results: Ad26.COV2.S recipients had higher spike-specific TCR breadth than placebo recipients (P = 0.0014). After vaccination, substantial breadth of spike-specific CD8+ and CD4+ T cell responses was reported. The authors noted that the TCR breadth and depth analyses may have underestimated total T cell responses. The study lacked the statistical power to compare responses across vaccine doses or regimens. Non-spike TCR breadth was comparable between vaccine and placebo recipients, consistent with the vaccine containing only spike.

The immunoSEQ Assay was the method used to sequence TCRbeta CDR3 regions. After extraction, genomic DNA underwent amplification by bias-controlled multiplex PCR, followed by high-throughput sequencing. The authors' analysis ran thus. To quantify the absolute abundance of every unique TCRbeta CDR3 region, sequences were collapsed and filtered. T cell fraction was estimated by normalization of TCRbeta template counts to usable DNA, with usable DNA being measured through amplification of reference genes present in all nucleated cells. Repertoire TCRs were annotated as SARS-CoV-2-specific when V gene, CDR3 amino acid sequence and J gene were exactly matched to a known reactive TCR set. The reference SARS-CoV-2 TCR set was derived from MIRA and filtered for enrichment in COVID-19-positive ImmuneCODE repertoires, a step that removed public or cross-reactive TCRs. Based on the MIRA antigens, annotated TCRs were further analysed at the level of specific ORF or position within ORF. Breadth was defined as annotated unique rearrangements over total unique productive rearrangements; depth was the summed frequency of those rearrangements. Two-sided Wilcoxon rank-sum tests were used to compare TCR breadth between groups. Here the immuneACCESS table is served through TCRdb, limited to in-frame sequences with V and J called. Missing clones are a known gap in these copies; in checked studies unresolved V genes cover under half, and the rest lacks a known reason. D and trimming come from the DNA, and the V and J calls and clone size come from that table. Within this sample are some 340,000 clones, with about 82% of them counted one time only. The top ten clones comprise 2.1% of the sample.

This clone was recorded only once. Its antigen remains undetermined. The junction does not match germline at one end; this may be a read error. According to the study, the label for this sample's treatment or condition signals: around 19 received Ad26.COV2.S at low or high dose, single or two shots; a few received placebo; per-sample allocation not given. For vaccine and placebo recipients, the sequenced repertoires came from samples collected on day 63 after the first injection. Between 29 July and 7 August 2020, Cohort 1b enrolled some 25 adults aged 18-55 years at one site in Boston, USA. Ad26.COV2.S was a replication-incompetent adenovirus type 26 vector expressing a prefusion-stabilized SARS-CoV-2 spike protein from the original Wuhan strain. CDR1 SGHRS and CDR2 YFSETQ are derived from the germline V gene. Counted from cysteine to phenylalanine, this CDR3 has 13 amino acids. Only the CDR3 portion is preserved as DNA: 39 bases, with reading frame beginning at the first base.

This sample comprised peripheral blood, obtained in a trial of Ad26.COV2.S vaccine versus placebo. Recombination joined TRBV5-1 with TRBJ2-7; the D gene remains uncertain. The TCR comes from a person between 18 and 60 years old who received the Ad26.COV2.S COVID-19 vaccine or a placebo. The CDR3 sequence is CASSLGSARPFSF. The DNA is TGCGCCAGCAGCTTGGGGTCAGCCAGACCTTTCTCCTTC.